Each of the 22 T cell receptor beta chains below was sequenced from the same sample in a study of blood T cells in healthy people across ages. Sample-barcoded 5' priming and a J-beta primer mix drove a second PCR of about 6 to 11 cycles. TCRdb redid the calling of the 5' RACE reads with MiXCR, one entry per CDR3 protein. The data show hundreds of thousands of distinct CDR3 sequences, about 43% seen once. The sequencing input was blood. These receptors were collected from a man at least 80 years old in good health.

V gene TRBV5-1 combines with J gene TRBJ2-3, with a tentative D call TRBD2 (5 bases). The germline CDR1 and CDR2 sequences are SGHRS and YFSETQ. The CDR3 is made up of 13 amino acids. The V and J ends lost 7 bases and 0 bases respectively, with 9 bases between them. The CDR3 reads CASARGSTDTQYF. The CDR3 bases are TGCGCCAGCGCTCGGGGTAGCACAGATACGCAGTATTTT.

The chain carries TRBV11-2 and TRBJ2-3; weak D call: TRBD2 (5 bases). Germline lookup yields CDR1 SGHAT and CDR2 FQNNGV. V dropped 3 bases and J dropped 0 bases, with 10 bases sitting between them. The CDR3 length is 15 residues. The CDR3 here is CASSFVRRSTDTQYF. For the CDR3, the DNA is TGTGCCAGCAGCTTCGTTAGGAGGAGCACAGATACGCAGTATTTT.

V and J are TRBV27 and TRBJ1-1; D uncertain. The CDR3 is 17 residues long. The V end was cut by 3 bases, the J end by 1 base, with 18 bases between. Germline CDR1 is MNHEY and CDR2 is SMNVEV (reference sequence). CDR3 loop: CASSFSSPETGNTEAFF. In DNA form, the CDR3 reads TGTGCCAGCAGTTTCTCCTCACCTGAAACTGGGAACACTGAAGCTTTCTTT.

This clonotype appeared once. This sequence joins TRBV20-1 and TRBJ2-4; 12 bases fit TRBD2. TRBJ2-7 matches the DNA end more closely, so the J call is doubtful. Germline-derived CDR1 and CDR2 are DFQATT and SNEGSKA (reference sequence). The CDR3 loop spans 14 amino acids. The CDR3: CSASGLAGGNEQYF. The CDR3 DNA reads TGCAGTGCTAGTGGGCTAGCGGGGGGGAACGAGCAGTACTTC.

The V call is TRBV29-1, the J call TRBJ2-1, with TRBD1 matching 7 bases. The CDR3 loop spans 15 amino acids. CDR1 and CDR2 from the germline V gene are SQVTM and ANQGSEA. Trimming cost V 4 bases and J 5 bases; bases outside gene matches: 11. Here the CDR3 DNA reads TGCAGCGTTGCCAGGGACAGCCTTGGGAACAATGAGCAGTTCTTC. Its translation: CSVARDSLGNNEQFF.

This clonotype was detected only a few times. This chain connects TRBV10-3 to TRBJ2-5, with D maybe TRBD2 (5 bases). Looked up from germline, CDR1 is ENHRY and CDR2 is SYGVKD. Trimming removed 9 bases at V and 5 bases at J, with 10 bases between. The CDR3 extends over 11 amino acids. CDR3 protein: CAIRRGETQYF. DNA of the CDR3: TGTGCCATACGGAGAGGGGAGACCCAGTACTTC.

The chain combines TRBV14 with TRBJ1-1, with unresolved D. This CDR3 has 13 residues. Germline CDR1 reads SGHDN; CDR2 reads FVKESK. Trimming pared 5 bases from V and 1 base from J, leaving 8 bases between. This chain's CDR3 is CASSAYRNTEAFF. The CDR3 nucleotides read TGTGCCAGCAGCGCCTACAGGAACACTGAAGCTTTCTTT.

This clonotype was seen a handful of times. The chain links TRBV6-2 or TRBV6-3 to TRBJ2-6; D not certain. V was clipped by 5 bases and J by 0 bases, with 8 bases between them. There are 15 residues in the CDR3. Germline CDR1 is MNHEY and CDR2 is SVGEGT. CDR3 DNA: TGTGCCAGCAGTCGTTCTGTCTCTGGGGCCAACGTCCTGACTTTC. Translation: CASSRSVSGANVLTF.

This clonotype was observed a handful of times. The chain uses TRBV5-1 and TRBJ1-4; the match to TRBD1 covers 8 bases. The CDR3 loop spans 15 amino acids. Per the germline V gene, CDR1 is SGHRS and CDR2 is YFSETQ. The junction had 5 bases not matched to a gene; V was cut back by 3 bases and J by 4 bases. The chain's CDR3 is CASSYRTGNNEKLFF. The CDR3 region has the DNA TGCGCCAGCAGCTACAGGACAGGGAATAATGAAAAACTGTTTTTT.

This clonotype was observed at least ten times. The rearrangement joins TRBV4-3 to TRBJ2-7; TRBD2 matches at 9 bases. The junction had 8 bases not matched to a gene; V was cut back by 2 bases and J by 3 bases. Germline loops: CDR1 LGHNA, CDR2 YSLEER. The CDR3 covers 16 residues. The CDR3 DNA reads as TGCGCCAGCAGCCAAACGACTAGCGGACAAGGCTACGAGCAGTACTTC. It specifies CASSQTTSGQGYEQYF.

This rearrangement joins TRBV9 to TRBJ2-1; unclear D gene. CDR1 is SGDLS, CDR2 YYNGEE, per germline. The CDR3 length is 16 residues. Trimming removed 2 bases from V and 0 bases from J, with 12 bases in between. The CDR3 here is CASSVDGGPSYNEQFF. DNA of the CDR3: TGTGCCAGCAGCGTTGATGGCGGACCCTCCTACAATGAGCAGTTCTTC.

The V and J genes are TRBV6-2 or TRBV6-3 and TRBJ2-7; no clear D. CDR1 MNHEY and CDR2 SVGEGT come from the germline V gene. This CDR3 is built from 12 residues. The V gene lost 2 bases and the J gene lost 7 bases, with 9 bases spanning the gap. CDR3 nucleotides: TGTGCCAGCAGTTACGTGGTCGGTGAGCAGTACTTC. Translated: CASSYVVGEQYF.

Worth noting for this clonotype: At one boundary the junction diverges from the germline segment, which might be a read error. The chain is built from TRBV29-1 and TRBJ2-1; 7 nucleotides match TRBD2. In germline, CDR1 is SQVTM, CDR2 ANQGSEA. The CDR3 consists of 14 residues. CDR3 residues: CSVGGSSSHNEQFF. The CDR3 DNA is TGCAGCGTGGGCGGGAGTAGCTCCCACAATGAGCAGTTCTTC.

Comments on this clonotype: Sequence at one end of the junction differs from germline and may be a read error. The V and J genes are TRBV5-1 and TRBJ1-2, with D possibly TRBD1 on 5 matching bases. The CDR3 is 15 amino acids. CDR1 is SGHRS and CDR2 is YFSETQ in the germline V gene. CDR3 residues: CASSLEGTANYSYTF. CDR3 nucleotide sequence: TGCGCCAGCAGCTTGGAAGGGACGGCAAACTATAGCTACACCTTC. Based on the CDR3 plus reference TRBV5-1 and TRBJ1-2, the full variable domain is KAGVTQTPRYLIKTRGQQVTLSCSPISGHRSVSWYQQTPGQGLQFLFEYFSETQRNKGNFPGRFSGRQFSNSRSEMNVSTLELGDSALYLCASSLEGTANYSYTFGSGTRLTVV.

This chain uses TRBV6-4 with TRBJ2-3; possibly TRBD1 for D (6 bases). CDR1 MRHNA and CDR2 SNTAGT come from the germline V gene. Trimming shortened V by 9 bases and J by 6 bases, and 16 bases separated the two germline ends. The CDR3 loop spans 13 amino acids. CDR3 in DNA: TGTGCCAGGGAACAGGGCGAATCCGATACGCAGTATTTT. Residues: CAREQGESDTQYF.

The V and J genes are TRBV7-8 and TRBJ2-3, with 8 bases identical to TRBD2. Germline V gene sequence: CDR1 SGHVS, CDR2 FQNEAQ. This CDR3 is 17 amino acids long. V dropped 1 base and J dropped 5; count of bases not matched to a gene: 11. This chain's CDR3 is CASSLVGIAGSQDTQYF. In DNA, the CDR3 is TGTGCCAGCAGCTTAGTTGGGATAGCGGGATCCCAAGATACGCAGTATTTT.

At least ten counts were recorded for this clonotype. The V gene is TRBV7-2, the J gene TRBJ1-6, with D hard to call. From germline, CDR1 is SGHTA and CDR2 FQGNSA. V gave up 6 bases and J gave up 6 bases, with 9 bases separating them. This CDR3 comprises 13 residues. The CDR3 DNA reads TGTGCCAGCAGAAACGGACTTAATTCACCCCTCCACTTT. Encoded protein: CASRNGLNSPLHF.

The rearrangement joins TRBV4-2 to TRBJ2-1; a possible D gene is TRBD2 (5 bases). CDR3 length equals 14 residues. The germline gives CDR1 LGHNA, CDR2 YNFKEQ. V shed 4 bases and J shed 6 bases, with 13 bases lying between them. CDR3 protein: CASSLGTRANEQFF. The CDR3 nucleotides read TGTGCCAGCAGCCTCGGAACTAGAGCCAATGAGCAGTTCTTC.

This clonotype showed up just a few times. The CDR3 protein is CSVAGGPYGYTF. The CDR3, as DNA: TGCAGCGTTGCTGGGGGACCCTATGGCTACACCTTC. The chain joins TRBV29-1 to TRBJ1-2, with TRBD1 as a possible D gene (5 bases). This CDR3 is built from 12 residues. CDR1 and CDR2 from the germline V gene are SQVTM and ANQGSEA. Trimming left V 4 bases short and J 4 bases short, with 10 bases between.

The chain employs TRBV18 and TRBJ2-1; D ambiguous. The closer fit of TRBJ2-7 to the DNA end suggests the J call may be wrong. CDR3 size: 11 residues. From germline, CDR1 is KGHSH and CDR2 LQKENI. In DNA, the CDR3 is TGTGCCAGCTCACGCGACAATGAGCAGTACTTC. Translating it yields CASSRDNEQYF.

There are many counts of this clonotype. This chain connects TRBV6-6 to TRBJ2-5; 10 bases map to TRBD1. The CDR3 loop spans 14 amino acids. The junction had 3 bases not matched to a gene; V was cut back by 5 bases and J by 3 bases. Germline CDR1 and CDR2: MNHNY and SVGAGI (reference sequence). The CDR3 sequence is CASSRGQGEETQYF. The CDR3 DNA reads as TGTGCCAGCAGTCGAGGACAGGGGGAAGAGACCCAGTACTTC.

The V gene is TRBV7-3, the J gene TRBJ2-1, with 8 nucleotides matching TRBD1. This CDR3 is built from 14 residues. J lost 8 bases, V lost 5 bases, and 8 bases had no gene match. CDR1 and CDR2 (germline): SGHTA, FQGTGA. The CDR3 sequence: CASSPGQAEDEQFF. CDR3 coding DNA: TGTGCCAGCAGCCCGGGACAGGCCGAGGATGAGCAGTTCTTC.